These 30 T cell receptor beta chains share one sample of origin, sequenced in a study of cytomegalovirus exposure and HLA in healthy donors. Repertoires were generated with immunoSEQ multiplex PCR, while TCRdb's copy carries only in-frame clones and drops some. The repertoire holds 150,000 or so clones, with 70% to 90% as singletons. Sequenced input: PBMCs. The receptors come from a woman between 18 and 29 years old in good health and CMV-seropositive.

This rearrangement joins TRBV13 to TRBJ2-2; 11 nucleotides align to TRBD1. CDR1 is PRHDT and CDR2 is FYEKMQ in the germline V gene (reference sequence). V lost 4 bases, J lost 5 bases, and 3 bases stayed unmatched. The CDR3 is made up of 15 amino acids. The CDR3 DNA sequence: TGTGCCAGCAGCTACGGGACAGGGGGAACCGGGGAGCTGTTTTTT. Translation: CASSYGTGGTGELFF.

V and J are TRBV7-8 and TRBJ2-7, with D uncertain. Trimming stripped 6 bases from V and 4 bases from J, with 10 bases between. The CDR3 has 12 residues. Germline-derived CDR1 and CDR2 are SGHVS and FQNEAQ. CDR3 coding DNA: TGTGCCAGCAGTGTCGACTCATACGAGCAGTACTTC. It is translated as CASSVDSYEQYF.

This rearrangement joins TRBV28 to TRBJ1-5, with TRBD1 as a possible D gene (6 bases). Germline assignment: CDR1 MDHEN and CDR2 SYDVKM. The CDR3 is made up of 14 amino acids. The ends were cut back, 3 bases at V and 6 bases at J, with 12 bases in the middle. The CDR3 nucleotides read TGTGCCAGCAGTTTGTCTGGGGGCGGTCAGCCCCAGCATTTT. It translates to CASSLSGGGQPQHF.

The chain couples TRBV10-1 to TRBJ2-3, with D perhaps TRBD1 (6 bases). V was cut by 2 bases and J by 2 bases, with 8 bases left in between. This CDR3 has 14 residues. Germline values: CDR1 WNHNN, CDR2 SYGVQD (reference sequence). Here the CDR3 DNA reads TGCGCCAGCAGTGAGCGGACAGTCACAGATACGCAGTATTTT. It translates to CASSERTVTDTQYF.

This chain uses TRBV2 with TRBJ2-5, with TRBD2 as a possible D gene (6 bases). CDR3 size: 11 residues. Looked up from germline, CDR1 is SNHLY and CDR2 is FYNNEI. V was trimmed by 10 bases and J by 9 bases, leaving 15 bases between them. CDR3 sequence: CATTATGAQYF. CDR3 DNA: TGTGCCACAACAGCAACGGGAGCCCAGTACTTC.

This chain uses TRBV11-3 with TRBJ2-5; D remains ambiguous. Trimming stripped 1 base from V and 4 bases from J, with 13 bases between. Germline loops: CDR1 SGHNT, CDR2 YENEEA. The CDR3 covers 15 residues. The CDR3 protein is CASSLGQVFAETQYF. The DNA for the CDR3 is TGTGCCAGCAGCTTAGGGCAGGTTTTCGCAGAGACCCAGTACTTC.

V usage is TRBV5-4 and J usage is TRBJ1-1; TRBD1 matches at 9 bases. V lost 4 bases and J lost 8; bases outside the gene matches: 6. CDR3 length equals 13 residues. From germline, CDR1 is SGHNT and CDR2 YYREEE (reference sequence). In nucleotides, the CDR3 is TGTGCCAGCAGCGGGACAGGGTGGCCCGAAGCTTTCTTT. Translation: CASSGTGWPEAFF.

The chain joins TRBV30 to TRBJ2-2; TRBD1 matches at 7 bases. The CDR3 sequence is 13 residues long. CDR1 is GTSNPN and CDR2 is SVGIG in the germline V gene (reference sequence). The J segment lost 7 bases and the V segment lost 3 bases, leaving 5 bases of the junction unmatched. The CDR3 sequence is CAWSAQGLGELFF. Here the CDR3 DNA reads TGTGCCTGGAGCGCACAGGGGCTCGGGGAGCTGTTTTTT.

V and J are TRBV7-9 and TRBJ1-2, with 8 bases fitting TRBD1. Germline CDR1 SEHNR, CDR2 FQNEAQ (reference sequence). This CDR3 is built from 15 residues. J lost 1 base, V lost 3 bases, and 4 bases had no gene match. CDR3 loop: CASSFRQGHNYGYTF. The CDR3 bases are TGTGCCAGCAGCTTCCGACAGGGGCATAACTATGGCTACACCTTC. Variable domain in full (rest from reference TRBV7-9 and TRBJ1-2): DTGVSQNPRHKITKRGQNVTFRCDPISEHNRLYWYRQTLGQGPEFLTYFQNEAQLEKSRLLSDRFSAERPKGSFSTLEIQRTEQGDSAMYLCASSFRQGHNYGYTFGSGTRLTVV.

The chain is built from TRBV6-5 and TRBJ2-5; TRBD1 matches at 9 bases. This CDR3 region has 15 residues. J gave up 5 bases and V 7 bases, and 11 bases lay outside the gene matches. Germline assignment: CDR1 MNHEY and CDR2 SVGAGI. In DNA form, the CDR3 reads TGTGCCAGCATCCCGGGACAGGGCCGTCACGAGACCCAGTACTTC. It specifies CASIPGQGRHETQYF.

The chain employs TRBV7-2 and TRBJ2-3; 12 nucleotides line up with TRBD2. This CDR3 is 15 amino acids long. Germline V gives CDR1 SGHTA, CDR2 FQGNSA. Trimming cost V 10 bases and J 2 bases; bases outside gene matches: 7. This chain's CDR3 is CATSWTSGATDTQYF. The CDR3 DNA follows: TGTGCCACCTCGTGGACTAGCGGGGCCACAGATACGCAGTATTTT.

V is TRBV5-4 and J is TRBJ2-2; the D gene is possibly TRBD1 (5 bases). V dropped 1 base and J dropped 2 bases, with 9 bases sitting between them. The germline CDR1 and CDR2 sequences are SGHNT and YYREEE (reference sequence). CDR3 length: 15 residues. The CDR3 DNA reads TGTGCCAGCAGCTTGAGGACACTCAACACCGGGGAGCTGTTTTTT. This codes for CASSLRTLNTGELFF.

The chain recombines TRBV5-1 with TRBJ2-1; TRBD2 aligns across 9 bases. The CDR3 is made up of 15 amino acids. Germline V gene sequence: CDR1 SGHRS, CDR2 YFSETQ. J was trimmed by 8 bases and V by 4 bases; bases with no gene match: 10. The CDR3 sequence is CASSANLGLADEQFF. The CDR3 region has the DNA TGCGCCAGCAGCGCCAACCTGGGACTAGCCGATGAGCAGTTCTTC.

This clone was seen a handful of times. V is TRBV7-9 and J is TRBJ1-2; D is perhaps TRBD1 (6 bases). V lost 1 base and J 4 bases, leaving 16 bases between the germline ends. The CDR3 length is 16 residues. The germline V gene has CDR1 SEHNR and CDR2 FQNEAQ (reference sequence). The CDR3 protein is CASSLGGTPPFYGYTF. For the CDR3, the DNA is TGTGCCAGCAGCTTAGGAGGGACACCTCCGTTCTATGGCTACACCTTC.

The chain employs TRBV28 and TRBJ1-1; no clear D gene. Germline-derived CDR1 and CDR2 are MDHEN and SYDVKM. The CDR3 spans 12 residues. Trimming stripped 4 bases from V and 7 bases from J, with 10 bases between. The CDR3: CASSSRVNEAFF. DNA of the CDR3: TGTGCCAGCAGTTCCCGGGTTAATGAAGCTTTCTTT.

This clone appeared once. The chain recombines TRBV28 with TRBJ2-3; 9 bases agree with TRBD2. V trimming: 7 bases; J trimming: 4 bases; junction bases outside the gene matches: 12. This CDR3 has 16 amino acids. In germline, CDR1 is MDHEN, CDR2 SYDVKM. In DNA form, the CDR3 reads TGTGCCAGCAAAAGTGGCCGGGCTAGCGGGGCAGATACGCAGTATTTT. Translating it yields CASKSGRASGADTQYF.

The chain uses TRBV11-3 and TRBJ2-7, with 12 bases fitting TRBD2. The V gene end was trimmed by 5 bases and the J gene end by 2 bases; junction bases not matched to a gene: 4. Germline V gene data show CDR1 as SGHNT and CDR2 as YENEEA. This CDR3 has 15 residues. The CDR3, as DNA: TGTGCCAGCAGCCCTCGACTAGCGGGAGCCTACGAGCAGTACTTC. Residues: CASSPRLAGAYEQYF.

The chain recombines TRBV7-9 with TRBJ1-4; D perhaps matches TRBD1 (5 bases). The V gene lost 3 bases and the J gene lost 5 bases, with 10 bases spanning the gap. The CDR3 consists of 14 residues. Germline assignment: CDR1 SEHNR and CDR2 FQNEAQ (reference sequence). The CDR3 coding sequence is TGTGCCAGCAGCTTGTTTGGGGGGAATGAAAAACTGTTTTTT. Its translation is CASSLFGGNEKLFF.

The J gene is TRBJ1-1, the V gene TRBV18; 9 nucleotides agree with TRBD1. Germline V gene lookup returns CDR1 KGHSH and CDR2 LQKENI. Losses at the gene ends were 4 bases for V and 0 bases for J; bases not matched to a gene: 9. This CDR3 is 17 amino acids long. CDR3 sequence: CASSLSRQGVMNTEAFF. CDR3 sequence (DNA): TGTGCCAGCTCACTCTCTCGACAGGGGGTGATGAACACTGAAGCTTTCTTT.

CDR3 in amino acids: CASSEKPNYGYTF. In DNA, the CDR3 is TGCGCCAGCAGTGAAAAGCCTAACTATGGCTACACCTTC. This rearrangement joins TRBV10-2 to TRBJ1-2; D gene uncertain. CDR1 is WSHSY, CDR2 SAAADI, per germline. Trimming removed 3 bases at V and 0 bases at J, with 5 bases between. The CDR3 runs to 13 residues.

The rearrangement joins TRBV7-2 to TRBJ1-4, with TRBD1 identical over 7 bases. The length of the CDR3 is 15 residues. V lost 1 base, J lost 6 bases, and 5 bases stayed unmatched. Germline loops: CDR1 SGHTA, CDR2 FQGNSA. This chain's CDR3 is CASSLGGTAHEKLFF. The DNA of the CDR3 is TGTGCCAGCAGCTTAGGCGGGACAGCCCATGAAAAACTGTTTTTT.

Only one count was recorded for this clone. The genes are TRBV4-3 and TRBJ2-5; 7 nucleotides match TRBD2. Germline-derived CDR1 and CDR2 are LGHNA and YSLEER. This CDR3 has 16 residues. V shed 0 bases, J shed 2 bases, and the junction held 6 bases outside the gene matches. CDR3 region: CASSQDLGTTQETQYF. The CDR3 bases are TGCGCCAGCAGCCAAGATCTAGGGACTACACAAGAGACCCAGTACTTC.

This sequence joins TRBV5-6 and TRBJ1-2; 7 nucleotides line up with TRBD1. V lost 1 base, J lost 4 bases, and 10 bases stayed unmatched. The CDR3 contains 16 residues. Per germline, CDR1 SGHDT and CDR2 YYEEEE. DNA of the CDR3: TGTGCCAGCAGCTTGCCCTTTGGGGACAGTCCCTATGGCTACACCTTC. As protein: CASSLPFGDSPYGYTF.

The gene calls are TRBV28 and TRBJ2-1; D is perhaps TRBD1 (6 bases). Trimming cost V 1 base and J 7 bases, with 11 bases left between them. The length of the CDR3 is 14 residues. Germline V CDR1 and CDR2: MDHEN, SYDVKM. The CDR3 here is CASSLFTGRNEQFF. The CDR3 coding sequence is TGTGCCAGCAGTTTATTCACAGGGCGGAATGAGCAGTTCTTC. Looking up the rest from reference TRBV28 and TRBJ2-1 gives the full variable domain: DVKVTQSSRYLVKRTGEKVFLECVQDMDHENMFWYRQDPGLGLRLIYFSYDVKMKEKGDIPEGYSVSREKKERFSLILESASTNQTSMYLCASSLFTGRNEQFFGPGTRLTVL.

Worth noting for this clone: Compared with germline, one end of the junction differs, possibly owing to a read error. The rearrangement links TRBV11-3 to TRBJ2-3; D is possibly TRBD2 (5 bases). This CDR3 has 14 amino acids. CDR1 is SGHNT and CDR2 is YENEEA in the germline V gene. The CDR3 bases are TGTGCCAGCACCCACTCCGGAGGATCAGATGCGCAGTATTTT. Translation: CASTHSGGSDAQYF.

V is TRBV5-1 and J is TRBJ2-7; D is perhaps TRBD2 (6 bases). V was pared by 5 bases and J by 0 bases, with 12 bases between. CDR3 length: 14 amino acids. CDR1 and CDR2 (germline): SGHRS, YFSETQ. CDR3 sequence: CASRGSGSSYEQYF. Here the CDR3 DNA reads TGCGCCAGCAGAGGTAGCGGCAGCTCCTACGAGCAGTACTTC.

This chain links TRBV5-6 with TRBJ2-5, with D possibly being TRBD1 (5 bases). In germline, CDR1 is SGHDT, CDR2 YYEEEE. The CDR3 runs 17 residues. V lost 1 base and J lost 4, with 20 bases in between. CDR3 sequence reads: CASSLISWGASGETQYF. CDR3 DNA sequence: TGTGCCAGCAGCTTGATTTCTTGGGGCGCGTCCGGAGAGACCCAGTACTTC.

V is TRBV6-1 and J is TRBJ2-2; D call uncertain. The V gene's germline CDR1 is MNHNS and CDR2 SASEGT. The CDR3 covers 13 residues. Between the trimmed V and J ends, which lost 2 bases and 3 bases, there was a span of 4 bases. Here the CDR3 DNA reads TGTGCCAGCAGTGAAACGGACACCGGGGAGCTGTTTTTT. It encodes CASSETDTGELFF.

This clone was seen a few times. This chain uses TRBV5-6 with TRBJ1-1; D is possibly TRBD1 (6 bases). This CDR3 has 16 residues. Germline assignment: CDR1 SGHDT and CDR2 YYEEEE. Trimming shortened V by 0 bases and J by 0 bases, and 12 bases separated the two germline ends. The CDR3 sequence: CASSLVPGTLNTEAFF. The CDR3 DNA is TGTGCCAGCAGCTTGGTACCGGGGACACTGAACACTGAAGCTTTCTTT.

This clone has a single count. The gene calls are TRBV6-4 and TRBJ2-3; 7 nucleotides match TRBD2. Germline CDR1 is MRHNA and CDR2 is SNTAGT. After removal of 9 bases from V and 14 bases from J, the junction contained 8 bases not matched to a gene. CDR3 length equals 10 residues. Here the CDR3 DNA reads TGTGCCAGAAAGGGGAGGGGACGGTATTTT. Its protein is CARKGRGRYF.